Listed below are T cell receptor beta chains from one sample, sequenced in a study of shared clonotypes between healthy human individuals. Sequencing was performed with immunoSEQ multiplex PCR; in TCRdb, only in-frame clones are kept and a portion is missing. The sample lists 2 million to 2.5 million clones; 85% to 95% were seen once. The sequencing input was naive CD4+ T cells from PBMCs. These receptors were collected from a young man in good health. Some clones in this sample may be carry-over from other donors' samples. Each CDR3 is given with its conserved first and last residue. A D gene is named only where the DNA matches it firmly. Clone sizes are given selectively: once, few, many, or a class where the clone is expanded.

>TRBJ2-5|TRBD2|once|TRBV7-2
TGTGCCAGCAGCCCCGGGGTAGCGGGATGGATGGGAGGAGAGACCCAGTACTTC
CASSPGVAGWMGGETQYF
>TRBJ2-2|.|.|TRBV7-9
TGTGCCAGCAGCTTAGTTGGTTCGGGGGAGCTGTTTTTT
CASSLVGSGELFF
>TRBJ1-1|.|few|TRBV6-1
TGTGCCAGCCACGTTGACCGGCTGAACACTGAAGCTTTCTTT
CASHVDRLNTEAFF
>TRBJ2-1|.|.|TRBV4-1
TGCGCCAGCAGCCAAGGGGGGAGGAACTCCTACAATGAGCAGTTCTTC
CASSQGGRNSYNEQFF
>TRBJ1-1|TRBD1|.|TRBV30
TGTGCCTGGAGTCGGGACAGGGGGCTTACTGAAGCTTTCTTT
CAWSRDRGLTEAFF
>TRBJ2-7|.|.|TRBV4-3
TGCGCCAGCAGCCCATCCCGGGACCACTCCTACGAGCAGTACTTC
CASSPSRDHSYEQYF
>TRBJ2-5|.|.|TRBV6-1
TGTGCCAGCAGTGAAGGGTGGGGCTCTATTCAAGAGACCCAGTACTTC
CASSEGWGSIQETQYF
>TRBJ2-5|.|.|TRBV4-2
TGTGCCAGCAGCCAAGAGTATTTACAGGGAGGACGGGAGACCCAGTACTTC
CASSQEYLQGGRETQYF
>TRBJ1-2|.|.|TRBV6-5
TGTGCCAGCAGCGCATCCGGTACAGCGTCCTATGGCTACACCTTC
CASSASGTASYGYTF
>TRBJ2-6|.|.|TRBV10-3
TGTGCCATCAGTGCCCAGACTGTTCTCTCTGGGGCCAACGTCCTGACTTTC
CAISAQTVLSGANVLTF
>TRBJ2-7|.|.|TRBV5-1
TGCGCCAGCAGCCTCCGGGGAGAGCGCAACGAGCAGTACTTC
CASSLRGERNEQYF
>TRBJ1-4|.|.|TRBV10-1
TGCGCCAGCACCGGCCGGGGGGTGTTTTTT
CASTGRGVFF
>TRBJ2-3|TRBD1|.|TRBV6-5
TGTGCCAGCAGTTACCCCACAGGGGGAAGGGCAGATACGCAGTATTTT
CASSYPTGGRADTQYF
>TRBJ2-7|.|.|TRBV5-1
TGCGCCAGCAGCTTGTTTACGGGGGCGGACGAGCAGTACTTC
CASSLFTGADEQYF
>TRBJ2-5|TRBD2|.|TRBV28
TGTGCCAGCAGTTTACCGGGGGGGATCGGAGAGACCCAGTACTTC
CASSLPGGIGETQYF
>TRBJ1-4|TRBD1|.|TRBV5-1
TGCGCCAGCAGGGCCGGGACAGGGGATGAAAAACTGTTTTTT
CASRAGTGDEKLFF
>TRBJ1-1|TRBD1|.|TRBV18
TGTGCCAGCTCACCCTCGACAGGGAGCACTGAAGCTTTCTTT
CASSPSTGSTEAFF
>TRBJ1-2|.|.|TRBV5-1
TGCGCCAGCAGCGGGCAGGGCCTACTCTTCTTAAACTATGGCTACACCTTC
CASSGQGLLFLNYGYTF
>TRBJ2-5|TRBD2|.|TRBV2
TGTGCCAGCAGGGATCTAGCGGGAGAAGAGACCCAGTACTTC
CASRDLAGEETQYF
>TRBJ1-1|.|once|TRBV25-1
TGTGCCAGCAGTGAATACACGGCGGGAATGGCTTTCTTT
CASSEYTAGMAFF
>TRBJ1-3|.|.|TRBV9
TGTGCCAGCAGCGCCTACAGGGTCGACTCTGGAAACACCATATATTTT
CASSAYRVDSGNTIYF
>TRBJ1-1|TRBD1|.|TRBV5-1
TGCGCCAGCAGCCCTGGGACAGGGGGAACTGAAGCTTTCTTT
CASSPGTGGTEAFF
>TRBJ2-5|.|.|TRBV28
TGTGCCAGCAGCAGCAACAGTCCCCAAGAGACCCAGTACTTC
CASSSNSPQETQYF
>TRBJ1-1|.|.|TRBV28
TGTGCCAGCACCGAAGGAGGGGCAGGGAGGAACACTGAAGCTTTCTTT
CASTEGGAGRNTEAFF
>TRBJ2-3|.|.|TRBV5-1
TGCGCCAGCAGGCAAGCGGTTAGCACAGATACGCAGTATTTT
CASRQAVSTDTQYF
>TRBJ2-3|.|.|TRBV5-6
TGTGCCAGCAGCTTGGTGGTCGGGGGTACAGATACGCAGTATTTT
CASSLVVGGTDTQYF
>TRBJ1-2|.|.|TRBV21-1
TGTGCCAGCGTAACGGGGGCTAACTATGGCTACACCTTC
CASVTGANYGYTF
>TRBJ2-7|.|.|TRBV7-6
TGTGCCAGCAGCTTGCACCCCTACGAGCAGTACTTC
CASSLHPYEQYF
>TRBJ2-5|TRBD2|once|TRBV18
TGTGCCAGCTCACCAGGACTAGCCGGGAGAGGTACCCAGTACTTC
CASSPGLAGRGTQYF
>TRBJ2-3|.|.|TRBV5-4
TGTGCCAGCAGCTTGGGAGTTAGCACAGATACGCAGTATTTT
CASSLGVSTDTQYF
>TRBJ1-1|.|.|TRBV29-1
TGCAGCGTATCAAAGGGAGACACTGAAGCTTTCTTT
CSVSKGDTEAFF
>TRBJ2-7|.|.|TRBV5-1
TGCGCCAGCAGCTTGGATTGGGACGAGAGCTCCTACGAGCAGTACTTC
CASSLDWDESSYEQYF
>TRBJ2-5|TRBD1|.|TRBV9
TGTGCCAGCAGCGCCGAGGACAGGATGGGGGAGACCCAGTACTTC
CASSAEDRMGETQYF
>TRBJ1-3|.|.|TRBV6-4
TGTGCCAGCAGTGACTCACAGTCTTGGGGAAACACCATATATTTT
CASSDSQSWGNTIYF
>TRBJ2-7|.|.|TRBV5-1
TGCGCCAGCAGCTTGGTACGACGGGAAGGATACGAGCAGTACTTC
CASSLVRREGYEQYF
>TRBJ1-5|.|.|TRBV6-5
TGTGCCAGCAGTTACGGGGGAGGTCAGCCCCAGCATTTT
CASSYGGGQPQHF
>TRBJ1-1|.|.|TRBV11-3
TGTGCCAGCAGCCAAGGGCGGGGGGGTAAGACTGAAGCTTTCTTT
CASSQGRGGKTEAFF
>TRBJ2-4|TRBD1|.|TRBV28
TGTGCCAGCAGACCACAGGGGGCGCGGAACATTCAGTACTTC
CASRPQGARNIQYF
>TRBJ1-5|.|.|TRBV28
TGTGCCAGCCTTTTAATTGGCGGGGGATATCAGCCCCAGCATTTT
CASLLIGGGYQPQHF